These 22 T cell receptor beta chains came from one sample sequenced in a study of blood T cell repertoires in COVID-19. This table comes from immunoSEQ multiplex PCR, and its TCRdb copy is limited to in-frame clones, with some not included. The table lists 300,000 to 400,000 clones, roughly 87% of them singletons, with 1% in the top ten. The sequenced sample was peripheral blood. These TCRs come from a man in his fifties or sixties with active or convalescent COVID-19.

The chain has TRBV28 and TRBJ2-1, with D possibly TRBD2 on 7 matching bases. This CDR3 region has 19 residues. Germline assignment: CDR1 MDHEN and CDR2 SYDVKM. Between the trimmed V and J ends, which lost 6 bases and 4 bases, there was a span of 28 bases. CDR3 sequence reads: CASSSPVGGGRGGYNEQFF. CDR3 sequence (DNA): TGTGCCAGCAGCAGTCCCGTAGGGGGGGGAAGAGGCGGGTACAATGAGCAGTTCTTC.

The V gene is TRBV9, the J gene TRBJ2-1; TRBD2 might be the D (6 bases). This CDR3 is 13 amino acids long. The V end lost 3 bases, the J end lost 7 bases, and 11 bases lay between the germline ends. Germline V gene sequence: CDR1 SGDLS, CDR2 YYNGEE. The CDR3 DNA reads as TGTGCCAGCAGCGGGTGGGGGAGGAATGAGCAGTTCTTC. The encoded protein is CASSGWGRNEQFF.

The V gene is TRBV7-2, the J gene TRBJ2-5; unclear D gene. Trimming left V 1 base short and J 5 bases short, with 8 bases between. Germline V lookup: CDR1 SGHTA, CDR2 FQGNSA. The CDR3 spans 13 residues. The CDR3 sequence: CASSLGAHETQYF. The CDR3 DNA follows: TGTGCCAGCAGCTTAGGAGCGCATGAGACCCAGTACTTC. Looking up the rest from reference TRBV7-2 and TRBJ2-5 gives the full variable domain: GAGVSQSPSNKVTEKGKDVELRCDPISGHTALYWYRQSLGQGLEFLIYFQGNSAPDKSGLPSDRFSAERTGGSVSTLTIQRTQQEDSAVYLCASSLGAHETQYFGPGTRLLVL.

This CDR3 reads CASRLDHRVGGYTF. DNA of the CDR3: TGTGCCAGCAGATTAGACCACAGGGTAGGGGGCTACACCTTC. This chain links TRBV6-5 with TRBJ1-2; D might be TRBD1 (6 bases). The length of the CDR3 is 14 residues. Trimming removed 6 bases at V and 8 bases at J, with 19 bases between. Germline V gives CDR1 MNHEY, CDR2 SVGAGI.

V usage is TRBV19 and J usage is TRBJ2-2; a weak D match, TRBD2 (7 bases). V lost 4 bases and J 6 bases, leaving 21 bases between the germline ends. In germline, CDR1 is LNHDA, CDR2 SQIVND (reference sequence). CDR3 length: 17 amino acids. The CDR3 bases are TGTGCCAGTAGTAGCTCGAGGGGAAGGGGGGGACCCGGGGAGCTGTTTTTT. As protein: CASSSSRGRGGPGELFF.

This chain uses TRBV3-1 (or the pseudogene TRBV3-2) with TRBJ1-2, with 7 positions matching TRBD1. V shed 4 bases, J shed 4 bases, and the junction held 9 bases outside the gene matches. This CDR3 spans 15 amino acids. In germline, CDR1 is LGHDT, CDR2 YNNKEL (reference sequence). As DNA, the CDR3 is TGTGCCAGCAGCCTCCGGGACAGAGAGTTCTATGGCTACACCTTC. This translates into CASSLRDREFYGYTF.

This chain connects TRBV7-2 to TRBJ2-1; 9 positions match TRBD1. Germline CDR1 and CDR2: SGHTA and FQGNSA. This CDR3 region has 17 residues. The trim removed 4 bases at V and 0 bases at J, leaving 7 bases unmatched. CDR3 DNA sequence: TGTGCCAGCAGCTCCGACAGGGGGATCGGCTCCTACAATGAGCAGTTCTTC. It specifies CASSSDRGIGSYNEQFF. Together with reference TRBV7-2 and TRBJ2-1, the CDR3 gives the full variable domain: GAGVSQSPSNKVTEKGKDVELRCDPISGHTALYWYRQSLGQGLEFLIYFQGNSAPDKSGLPSDRFSAERTGGSVSTLTIQRTQQEDSAVYLCASSSDRGIGSYNEQFFGPGTRLTVL.

The chain employs TRBV25-1 and TRBJ2-1, with unresolved D. V shed 2 bases and J shed 12 bases, with 8 bases lying between them. Germline loops: CDR1 MGHDK, CDR2 SYGVNS. There are 11 residues in the CDR3. The CDR3 here is CASSEERRQFF. CDR3 coding DNA: TGTGCCAGCAGTGAAGAGAGGCGGCAGTTCTTC.

V gene TRBV11-2 combines with J gene TRBJ1-3; D gene uncertain. The CDR3 runs to 14 residues. V lost 1 base and J 0 bases, leaving 4 bases between the germline ends. Germline V gives CDR1 SGHAT, CDR2 FQNNGV. The CDR3 sequence: CASSLGYSGNTIYF. In DNA, the CDR3 is TGTGCCAGCAGCTTAGGCTACTCTGGAAACACCATATATTTT.

The chain couples TRBV27 to TRBJ1-1, with 7 nucleotides matching TRBD1. The CDR3 totals 14 residues. CDR1 and CDR2 (germline): MNHEY, SMNVEV (reference sequence). Trimming at V came to 8 bases and at J to 0 bases, leaving 6 bases not matched to a gene. The CDR3 coding sequence is TGTGCCAGCTGGACAGGCTTCATGAACACTGAAGCTTTCTTT. This encodes CASWTGFMNTEAFF.

The chain is built from TRBV5-5 and TRBJ2-3, with a tentative D call TRBD1 (6 bases). Germline assignment: CDR1 SGHKS and CDR2 YYEKEE (reference sequence). CDR3 length: 17 residues. Trimming cost V 4 bases and J 4 bases, with 22 bases left between them. CDR3 nucleotide sequence: TGTGCCAGCAGCACCTGGTCAGGGGCACACGAGGCAGATACGCAGTATTTT. Protein product: CASSTWSGAHEADTQYF.

This sequence joins TRBV5-6 and TRBJ1-6, with a tentative D call TRBD1 (5 bases). The CDR3 length is 14 residues. V was cut by 1 base and J by 5 bases, with 7 bases left in between. The germline gives CDR1 SGHDT, CDR2 YYEEEE. Written as DNA, the CDR3 is TGTGCCAGCAGCTTGTACAGGAATAATTCACCCCTCCACTTT. Translating gives CASSLYRNNSPLHF. The full variable domain, its missing parts supplied by reference TRBV5-6 and TRBJ1-6, is DAGVTQSPTHLIKTRGQQVTLRCSPKSGHDTVSWYQQALGQGPQFIFQYYEEEERQRGNFPDRFSGHQFPNYSSELNVNALLLGDSALYLCASSLYRNNSPLHFGNGTRLTVT.

The chain recombines TRBV3-1 (or the pseudogene TRBV3-2) with TRBJ2-1, with D maybe TRBD1 (6 bases). V dropped 1 base and J dropped 4 bases, with 8 bases sitting between them. Germline CDR1 reads LGHDT; CDR2 reads YNNKEL (reference sequence). The CDR3 length is 14 residues. CDR3 protein: CASSQGGHYNEQFF. The CDR3 bases are TGTGCCAGCAGCCAAGGGGGGCATTACAATGAGCAGTTCTTC.

The J gene is TRBJ1-1, the V gene TRBV12-3 or TRBV12-4; no clear D gene. V was shortened by 6 bases and J by 7 bases, with 9 bases between the two germline ends. This CDR3 is 11 amino acids long. The CDR3 loop is CASRVGFEAFF. CDR3 coding DNA: TGTGCCAGCAGGGTCGGTTTTGAAGCTTTCTTT.

This rearrangement joins TRBV28 to TRBJ1-1, with TRBD1 matching over 7 bases. Unmatched junction bases numbered 14, after V lost 6 bases and J lost 10 bases. Germline V gives CDR1 MDHEN, CDR2 SYDVKM. The CDR3 has 14 amino acids. This CDR3 reads CASSRGTAAAGAFF. CDR3 in DNA: TGTGCCAGCAGCCGAGGGACAGCGGCTGCAGGAGCTTTCTTT.

This clone was detected a few times. This rearrangement joins TRBV28 to TRBJ2-7, with TRBD2 identical over 7 bases. Germline-derived CDR1 and CDR2 are MDHEN and SYDVKM. The CDR3 sequence is 17 residues long. The V segment lost 6 bases and the J segment 3 bases; nucleotides outside the gene matches: 17. CDR3 nucleotides: TGTGCCAGCAGCTCCCCGAGAGGCCTAGCGGTAAGCTACGAGCAGTACTTC. This codes for CASSSPRGLAVSYEQYF.

This clone was seen a handful of times. This sequence joins TRBV2 and TRBJ1-1; 7 bases line up with TRBD1. Germline-derived CDR1 and CDR2 are SNHLY and FYNNEI. The CDR3 contains 14 residues. With V trimmed by 4 bases and J by 6 bases, 8 bases remained unmatched. CDR3 sequence: CASSGGGEWAEAFF. Here the CDR3 DNA reads TGTGCCAGCAGTGGAGGGGGCGAGTGGGCTGAAGCTTTCTTT.

This rearrangement joins TRBV6-5 to TRBJ1-4; no firm D call. The length of the CDR3 is 14 residues. The germline gives CDR1 MNHEY, CDR2 SVGAGI. Trimming stripped 6 bases from V and 5 bases from J, with 13 bases between. The CDR3 sequence: CASRSGWENEKLFF. CDR3 DNA sequence: TGTGCCAGCAGATCCGGTTGGGAGAATGAAAAACTGTTTTTT.

The chain has TRBV5-1 and TRBJ2-3; D gene uncertain. V was cut by 0 bases and J by 5 bases, with 7 bases left in between. Germline CDR1 reads SGHRS; CDR2 reads YFSETQ. This CDR3 is 13 amino acids long. CDR3 loop: CASSLASGDTQYF. For the CDR3, the DNA is TGCGCCAGCAGCTTGGCTTCAGGAGATACGCAGTATTTT.

The chain uses TRBV15 and TRBJ1-6; the D gene is possibly TRBD1 (5 bases). Trimming took off 1 base at V and 9 bases at J, with 13 bases between the two ends. The CDR3 totals 15 residues. Germline lookup yields CDR1 LNHNV and CDR2 YYDKDF (reference sequence). CDR3 sequence (DNA): TGTGCCACCAGCAGAGCTAGGGGATCAGGTTCACCCCTCCACTTT. Its protein is CATSRARGSGSPLHF.

The chain carries TRBV28 and TRBJ2-7, with D hard to call. Germline-derived CDR1 and CDR2 are MDHEN and SYDVKM. The ends were cut back, 7 bases at V and 0 bases at J, with 4 bases in the middle. This CDR3 contains 11 residues. CDR3 in DNA: TGTGCCAGCACGTACTCCTACGAGCAGTACTTC. Amino acid sequence: CASTYSYEQYF.

The chain is built from TRBV19 and TRBJ2-7, with D perhaps TRBD1 (6 bases). The length of the CDR3 is 13 residues. Germline V gene lookup returns CDR1 LNHDA and CDR2 SQIVND (reference sequence). V lost 4 bases, J lost 4 bases, and 11 bases lay in between. The CDR3 sequence is CASSKGRGYEQYF. The CDR3 coding sequence is TGTGCCAGTAGTAAGGGCAGGGGATACGAGCAGTACTTC.